The T cell receptor (beta chain) described here comes from a study of blood T cell repertoires in COVID-19. Authors' analysis steps: Reference gene primers were amplified, and this amplification served to estimate nucleated cell counts. The table came from immunoSEQ multiplex PCR; TCRdb's copy has only in-frame clones and leaves some out. The V and J calls and clone size were taken over from that table, and D and trimming were inferred from the DNA. The table lists a few hundred thousand clones, roughly 90% of them singletons. The CDR3 loop spans 13 amino acids. V gave up 4 bases and J gave up 5 bases, with 9 bases separating them. Germline assignment: CDR1 KGHSH and CDR2 LQKENI.

Sequencing was performed on peripheral blood. The chain couples TRBV18 to TRBJ1-5; D gene unclear. This TCR came from a man aged 40-49 years with acute or convalescent COVID-19. CDR3 in amino acids: CASSLDGDQPQHF. DNA for the CDR3: TGTGCCAGCTCACTGGACGGGGATCAGCCCCAGCATTTT. The full variable domain, in which reference TRBV18 and TRBJ1-5 provide the parts outside the CDR3, is NAGVMQNPRHLVRRRGQEARLRCSPMKGHSHVYWYRQLPEEGLKFMVYLQKENIIDESGMPKERFSAEFPKEGPSILRIQQVVRGDSAAYFCASSLDGDQPQHFGDGTRLSIL.